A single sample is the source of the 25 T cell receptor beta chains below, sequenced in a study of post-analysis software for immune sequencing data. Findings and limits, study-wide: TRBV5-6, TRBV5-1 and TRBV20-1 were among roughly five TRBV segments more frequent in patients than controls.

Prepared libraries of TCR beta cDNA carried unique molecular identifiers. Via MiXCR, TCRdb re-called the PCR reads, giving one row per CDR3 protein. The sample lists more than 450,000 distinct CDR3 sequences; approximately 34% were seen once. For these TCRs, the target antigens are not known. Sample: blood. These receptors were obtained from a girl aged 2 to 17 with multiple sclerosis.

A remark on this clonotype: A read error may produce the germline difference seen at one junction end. The CDR3: CASSLGPDTQEIQYF. As DNA, the CDR3 is TGCGCCAGCAGCTTGGGGCCTGACACGCAAGAGATCCAGTACTTC. The chain joins TRBV5-1 to TRBJ2-5; D gene ambiguous. Germline V lookup: CDR1 SGHRS, CDR2 YFSETQ. This CDR3 is 15 amino acids long.

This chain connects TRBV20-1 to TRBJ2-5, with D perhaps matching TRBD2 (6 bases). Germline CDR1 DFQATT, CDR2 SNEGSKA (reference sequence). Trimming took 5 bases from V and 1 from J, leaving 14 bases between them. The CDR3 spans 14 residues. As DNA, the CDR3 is TGCAGTGCTCCTCGGGGTAGCGGCCAAGAGACCCAGTACTTC. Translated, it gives CSAPRGSGQETQYF.

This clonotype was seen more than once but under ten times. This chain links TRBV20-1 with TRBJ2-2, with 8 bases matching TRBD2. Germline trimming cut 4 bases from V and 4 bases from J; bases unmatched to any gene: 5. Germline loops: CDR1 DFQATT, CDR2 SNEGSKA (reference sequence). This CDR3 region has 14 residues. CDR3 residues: CSAMSGGATGELFF. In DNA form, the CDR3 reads TGCAGTGCTATGTCGGGGGGGGCCACCGGGGAGCTGTTTTTT.

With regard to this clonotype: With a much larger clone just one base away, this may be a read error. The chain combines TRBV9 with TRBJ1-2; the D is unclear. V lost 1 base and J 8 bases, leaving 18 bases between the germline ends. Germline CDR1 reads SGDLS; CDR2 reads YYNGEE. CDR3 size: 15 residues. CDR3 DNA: TGTGCCAGCAGCGTAACTCCGACCCCCACTGAGGGCTACACCTTC. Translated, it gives CASSVTPTPTEGYTF. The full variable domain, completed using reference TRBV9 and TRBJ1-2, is DSGVTQTPKHLITATGQRVTLRCSPRSGDLSVYWYQQSLDQGLQFLIQYYNGEERAKGNILERFSAQQFPDLHSELNLSSLELGDSALYFCASSVTPTPTEGYTFGSGTRLTVV.

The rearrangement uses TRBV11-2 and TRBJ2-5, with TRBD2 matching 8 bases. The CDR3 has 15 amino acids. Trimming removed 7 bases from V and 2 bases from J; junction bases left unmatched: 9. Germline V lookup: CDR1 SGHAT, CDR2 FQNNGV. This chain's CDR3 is CASTKGAGGQETQYF. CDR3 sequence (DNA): TGTGCCAGCACTAAAGGGGCGGGGGGTCAAGAGACCCAGTACTTC.

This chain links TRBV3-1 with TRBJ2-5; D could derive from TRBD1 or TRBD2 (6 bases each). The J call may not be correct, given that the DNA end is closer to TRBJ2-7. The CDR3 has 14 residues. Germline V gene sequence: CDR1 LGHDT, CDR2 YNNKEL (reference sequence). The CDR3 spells CASSQLLAGVEQYF. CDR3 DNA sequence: TGTGCCAGCAGCCAACTACTAGCAGGGGTCGAGCAGTACTTC.

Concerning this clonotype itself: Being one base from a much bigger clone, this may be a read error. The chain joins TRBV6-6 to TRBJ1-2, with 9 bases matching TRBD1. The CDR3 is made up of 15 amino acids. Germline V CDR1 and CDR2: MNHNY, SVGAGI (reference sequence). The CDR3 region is CASSYAGTGTYGFTF. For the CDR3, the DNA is TGTGCCAGCAGTTACGCCGGGACAGGGACCTATGGCTTCACCTTC.

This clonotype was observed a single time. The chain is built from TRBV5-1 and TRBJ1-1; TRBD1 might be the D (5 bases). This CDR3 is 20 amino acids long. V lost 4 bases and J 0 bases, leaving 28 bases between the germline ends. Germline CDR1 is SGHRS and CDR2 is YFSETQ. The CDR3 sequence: CASSLSDRFSQLQVNTEAFF. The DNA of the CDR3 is TGCGCCAGCAGCCTTTCGGACCGATTCTCCCAGCTACAGGTGAACACTGAAGCTTTCTTT.

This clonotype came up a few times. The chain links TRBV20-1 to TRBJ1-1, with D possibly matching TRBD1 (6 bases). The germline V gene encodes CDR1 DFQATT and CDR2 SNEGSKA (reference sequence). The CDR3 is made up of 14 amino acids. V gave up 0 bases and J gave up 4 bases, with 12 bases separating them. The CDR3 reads CSARDGRGITEAFF. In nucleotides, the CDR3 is TGCAGTGCTAGAGATGGGAGGGGGATCACTGAAGCTTTCTTT.

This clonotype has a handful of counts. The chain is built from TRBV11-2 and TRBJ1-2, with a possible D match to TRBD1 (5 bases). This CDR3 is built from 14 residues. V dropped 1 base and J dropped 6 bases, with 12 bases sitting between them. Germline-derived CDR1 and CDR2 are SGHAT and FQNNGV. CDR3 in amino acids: CASSLGGRAHGYTF. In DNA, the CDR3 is TGTGCCAGCAGCTTAGGTGGCAGGGCACATGGCTACACCTTC.

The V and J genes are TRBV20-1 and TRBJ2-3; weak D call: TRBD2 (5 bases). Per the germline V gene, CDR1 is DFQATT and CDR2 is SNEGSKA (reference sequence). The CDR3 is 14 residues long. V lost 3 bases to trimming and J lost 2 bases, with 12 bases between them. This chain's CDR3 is CSASKTGNTDTQYF. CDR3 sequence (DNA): TGCAGTGCTAGCAAAACGGGAAACACAGATACGCAGTATTTT.

CDR3 residues: CATSREGVSNQPQHF. CDR3 DNA: TGTGCCACCAGCAGAGAGGGTGTAAGCAATCAGCCCCAGCATTTT. The rearrangement uses TRBV15 and TRBJ1-5; the D is unclear. The CDR3 has 15 amino acids. V was cut by 0 bases and J by 1 base, with 7 bases left in between. The V gene's germline CDR1 is LNHNV and CDR2 YYDKDF (reference sequence).

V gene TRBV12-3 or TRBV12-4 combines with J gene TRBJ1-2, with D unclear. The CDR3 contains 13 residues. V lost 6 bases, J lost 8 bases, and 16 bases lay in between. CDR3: CASSPGPPDGYTF. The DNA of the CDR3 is TGTGCCAGCAGCCCCGGTCCCCCCGACGGCTACACCTTC.

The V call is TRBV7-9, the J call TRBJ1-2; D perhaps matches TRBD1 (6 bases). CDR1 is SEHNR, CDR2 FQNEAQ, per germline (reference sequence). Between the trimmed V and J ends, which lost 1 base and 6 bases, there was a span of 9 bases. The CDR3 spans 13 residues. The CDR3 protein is CASSLDRADGYTF. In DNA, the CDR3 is TGTGCCAGCAGCTTAGACAGGGCGGATGGCTACACCTTC.

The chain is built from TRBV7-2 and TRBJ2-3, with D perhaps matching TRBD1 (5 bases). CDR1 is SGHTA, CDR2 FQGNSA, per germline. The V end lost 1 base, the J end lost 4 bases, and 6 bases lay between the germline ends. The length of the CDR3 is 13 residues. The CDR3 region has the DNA TGTGCCAGCAGCTTAGAGACAGCAGATACGCAGTATTTT. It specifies CASSLETADTQYF.

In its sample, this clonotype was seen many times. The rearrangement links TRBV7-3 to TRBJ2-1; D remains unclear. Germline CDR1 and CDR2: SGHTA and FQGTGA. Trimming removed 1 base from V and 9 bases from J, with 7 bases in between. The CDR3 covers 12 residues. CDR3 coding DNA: TGTGCCAGCAGCTTAAGGGCCACTGAGCAGTTCTTC. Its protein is CASSLRATEQFF.

The CDR3 sequence: CASSFEVRGGPDEQYF. CDR3 coding DNA: TGTGCCAGCAGTTTTGAGGTTCGGGGGGGGCCGGACGAGCAGTACTTC. The rearrangement uses TRBV12-3 or TRBV12-4 and TRBJ2-7; TRBD2 agrees at 8 bases. Trimming removed 3 bases from V and 5 bases from J; junction bases left unmatched: 12. The CDR3 has 16 amino acids.

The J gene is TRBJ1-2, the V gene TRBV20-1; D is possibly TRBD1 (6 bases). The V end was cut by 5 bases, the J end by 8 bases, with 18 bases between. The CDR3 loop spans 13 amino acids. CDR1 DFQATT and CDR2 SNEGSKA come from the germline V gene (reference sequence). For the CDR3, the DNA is TGCAGTGCTCCTCGCACCGGGACATGGGGCTACACCTTC. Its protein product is CSAPRTGTWGYTF.

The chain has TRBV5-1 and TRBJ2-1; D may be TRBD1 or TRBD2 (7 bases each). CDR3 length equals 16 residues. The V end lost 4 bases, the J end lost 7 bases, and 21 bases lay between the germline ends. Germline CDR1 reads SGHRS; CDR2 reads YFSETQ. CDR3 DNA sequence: TGCGCCAGCAGCGCAACGACCAGGGGGGGTAGAAATGAGCAGTTCTTC. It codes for CASSATTRGGRNEQFF.

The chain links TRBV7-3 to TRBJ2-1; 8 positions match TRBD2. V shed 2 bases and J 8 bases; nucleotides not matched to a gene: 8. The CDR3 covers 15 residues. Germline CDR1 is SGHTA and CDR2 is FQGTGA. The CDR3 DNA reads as TGTGCCAGCAGCTTAGCCGGGGGGGCGGTCGATGAGCAGTTCTTC. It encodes CASSLAGGAVDEQFF.

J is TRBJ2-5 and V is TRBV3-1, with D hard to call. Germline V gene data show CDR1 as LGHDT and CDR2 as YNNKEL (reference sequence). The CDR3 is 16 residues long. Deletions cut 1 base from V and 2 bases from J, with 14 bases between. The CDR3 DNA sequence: TGTGCCAGCAGCCAAGGCCTCTCTATAGGGCAAGAGACCCAGTACTTC. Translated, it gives CASSQGLSIGQETQYF.

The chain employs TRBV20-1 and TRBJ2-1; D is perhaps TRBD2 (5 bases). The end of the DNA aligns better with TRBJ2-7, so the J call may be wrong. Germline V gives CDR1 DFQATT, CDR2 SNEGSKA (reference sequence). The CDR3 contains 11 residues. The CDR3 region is CSASSGYEQYF. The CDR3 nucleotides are TGCAGTGCTAGCTCGGGGTACGAGCAGTACTTC.

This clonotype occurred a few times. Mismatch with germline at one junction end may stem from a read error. The CDR3 sequence is CASRPGMVNTEAFF. The CDR3 DNA reads as TGTGCCAGCAGACCCGGCATGGTGAACACTGAAGCTTTTTTT. This chain connects TRBV28 to TRBJ1-1; D call uncertain. Germline values: CDR1 MDHEN, CDR2 SYDVKM. The CDR3 is 14 residues long.

The DNA for the CDR3 is TGCAGCGTTGGAGGGACATCCATCTACGAGCAGTACTTC. It encodes CSVGGTSIYEQYF. The V call is TRBV29-1, the J call TRBJ2-7, with a possible D match to TRBD1 (6 bases). CDR1 SQVTM and CDR2 ANQGSEA come from the germline V gene. V lost 4 bases to trimming and J lost 3 bases, with 13 bases between them. The CDR3 is made up of 13 amino acids.

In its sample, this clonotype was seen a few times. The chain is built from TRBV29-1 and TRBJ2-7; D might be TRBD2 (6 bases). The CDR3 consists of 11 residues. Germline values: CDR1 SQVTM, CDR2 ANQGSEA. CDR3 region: CSGARGYEQYF. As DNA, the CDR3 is TGCAGTGGGGCGCGGGGATACGAGCAGTACTTC.